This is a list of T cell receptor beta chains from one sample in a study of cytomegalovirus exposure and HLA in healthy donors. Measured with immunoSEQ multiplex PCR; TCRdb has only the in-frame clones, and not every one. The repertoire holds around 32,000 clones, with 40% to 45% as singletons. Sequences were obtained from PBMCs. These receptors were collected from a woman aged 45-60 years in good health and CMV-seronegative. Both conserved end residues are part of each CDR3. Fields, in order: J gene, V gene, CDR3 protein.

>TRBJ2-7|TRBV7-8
CASSLAEVAGVHEQYF
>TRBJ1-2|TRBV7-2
CASSLEQPYGYTF
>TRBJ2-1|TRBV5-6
CASSLVTSAYNEQFF
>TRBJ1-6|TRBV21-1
CASSKPRDSGGLGSPLHF
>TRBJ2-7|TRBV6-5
CASRDTSYEQYF
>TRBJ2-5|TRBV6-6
CASSEAETQYF
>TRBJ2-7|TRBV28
CASSPPGQGTYEQYF
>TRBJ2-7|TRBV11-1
CASSAQRAVLDYEQYF
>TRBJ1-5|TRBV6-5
CASSSRSGNQPQHF
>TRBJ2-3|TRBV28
CASSLQSGTDTQYF
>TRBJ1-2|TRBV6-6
CASYGGYGYTF
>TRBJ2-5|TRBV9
CASSVAGGLETQYF
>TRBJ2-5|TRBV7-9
CASSPIGGGGPKETQYF
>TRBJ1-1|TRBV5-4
CASSFGTVNTEAFF
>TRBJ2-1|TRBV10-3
CAISESRGVNEQFF
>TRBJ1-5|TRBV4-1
CASRRTGGRNQPQHF
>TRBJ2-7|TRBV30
CAWSEAYEQYF
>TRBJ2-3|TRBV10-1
CASSDYSGGAPDTQYF
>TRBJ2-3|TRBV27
CASSLFGRSTDTQYF
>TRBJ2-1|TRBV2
CASSESGRGNEQFF
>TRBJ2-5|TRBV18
CASSPARVQETQYF
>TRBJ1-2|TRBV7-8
CASSLAPAATGYGYTF
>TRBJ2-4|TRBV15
CATSRDRPGVAGMNIQYF
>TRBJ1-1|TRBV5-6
CASSFFLGTDTEAFF
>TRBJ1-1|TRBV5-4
CASSLAQRTGRNTEAFF
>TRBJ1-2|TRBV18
CASSPQGLYGYTF
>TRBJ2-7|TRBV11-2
CASSYGRGMKEQYF
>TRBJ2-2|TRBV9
CASSVDRAGGATGGTGELFF
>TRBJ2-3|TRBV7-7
CASSLLRTDTQYF
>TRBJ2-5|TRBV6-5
CASSTRDRGLETQYF
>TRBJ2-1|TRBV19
CASSQPEALGQGHEQFF
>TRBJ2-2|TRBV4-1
CASSQGAGVNTGELFF
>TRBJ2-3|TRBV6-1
CASRARDRGTDTQYF
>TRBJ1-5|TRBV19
CASSSPGQDMRPQHF
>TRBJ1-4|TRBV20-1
CSARGGEKLFF
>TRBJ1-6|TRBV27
CASSLSQGFTPLHF
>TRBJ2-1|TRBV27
CASTSGGRAVNEQFF
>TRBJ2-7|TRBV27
CASSLGAANEQYF
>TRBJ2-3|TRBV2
CASSRDRATGTQYF
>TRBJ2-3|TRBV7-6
CASSLQGDTQYF
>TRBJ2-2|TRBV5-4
CASRRGGWNTGELFF
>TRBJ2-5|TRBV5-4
CASSSVEGQVGDF
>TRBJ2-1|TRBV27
CASSLSPGTASYNEQFF
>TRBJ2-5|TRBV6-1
CASSTLGETQYF